The 19 T cell receptor beta chains in this list originate from one sample, sequenced in a study of monozygotic twins with inflammatory bowel disease (dated by TCRdb to between 2018 and 2021). Library preparation employed 5' RACE. These reads were obtained on an Illumina HiSeq 2500. With the reads reprocessed by TCRdb, a single entry stands for each CDR3 protein sequence and no DNA is reported. The table held for this sample gives fewer than 550,000 distinct CDR3 sequences. 2.4% of the sample is held by the ten biggest clonotypes. The sample was blood. These receptors all come from a human donor with ulcerative colitis or Crohn's disease, or a healthy co-twin of an affected twin (not recorded which).

This chain joins TRBV3-1 and TRBJ1-3; the TCRdb D gene call, TRBD1, has no DNA to confirm it. Germline V lookup: CDR1 LGHDT, CDR2 YNNKEL (reference sequence). CDR3 size: 15 residues. The CDR3 spells CASSQLGQAGNTIYF.

V gene TRBV20-1 combines with J gene TRBJ2-3; TCRdb's D call of TRBD2 is untestable without DNA. Germline V gene sequence: CDR1 DFQATT, CDR2 SNEGSKA (reference sequence). The CDR3 consists of 13 residues. Here the CDR3 reads CSASGGAPDTQYF.

The chain links TRBV7-8 to TRBJ2-6. Germline V gene lookup returns CDR1 SGHVS and CDR2 FQNEAQ. The CDR3 runs to 17 residues. The CDR3 sequence is CASSLVGISSGANVLTF.

The V call is TRBV6-1, the J call TRBJ1-1. The CDR3 is 15 residues long. Germline V CDR1 and CDR2: MNHNS, SASEGT. This CDR3 reads CASRARAGVGAEAFF.

The rearrangement links TRBV5-6 to TRBJ1-1; TCRdb indicates TRBD1, and absent DNA this call remains unverified. This CDR3 is built from 15 residues. CDR1 and CDR2 from the germline V gene are SGHDT and YYEEEE. This CDR3 reads CASSLEGYMGTEAFF.

V gene TRBV20-1 combines with J gene TRBJ1-1. The CDR3 consists of 14 residues. The germline V gene encodes CDR1 DFQATT and CDR2 SNEGSKA (reference sequence). CDR3: CSARDFEGFTEAFF.

This rearrangement joins TRBV20-1 to TRBJ2-2; the D call from TCRdb, TRBD2, cannot be confirmed without DNA. Germline V gene lookup returns CDR1 DFQATT and CDR2 SNEGSKA (reference sequence). The CDR3 covers 16 residues. The CDR3 is CSARVSGLGNTGELFF.

This chain links TRBV9 with TRBJ1-1; no DNA is available, so the TRBD1 call from TCRdb remains unchecked. Germline values: CDR1 SGDLS, CDR2 YYNGEE. The length of the CDR3 is 14 residues. CDR3: CASSDPSRGTEAFF.

The chain is built from TRBV11-2 and TRBJ2-7; TCRdb picks TRBD2, but there is no DNA to check that call. There are 18 residues in the CDR3. In germline, CDR1 is SGHAT, CDR2 FQNNGV. CDR3 residues: CASSLEVPLAGKTYEQYF.

J is TRBJ2-7 and V is TRBV20-1; as DNA is missing, the TRBD2 call by TCRdb cannot be tested. The germline V gene encodes CDR1 DFQATT and CDR2 SNEGSKA (reference sequence). CDR3 length: 13 residues. CDR3 amino acids: CSATPGLAYEQYF.

The CDR3 loop reads CASSLSGATYEQYF. The chain combines TRBV4-1 with TRBJ2-7. The V gene's germline CDR1 is MGHRA and CDR2 YSYEKL. This CDR3 spans 14 amino acids.

V usage is TRBV20-1 and J usage is TRBJ2-4. Germline V gives CDR1 DFQATT, CDR2 SNEGSKA (reference sequence). The CDR3 sequence is 16 residues long. CDR3: CSAPSLPSIAKNIQYF.

The V gene is TRBV20-1, the J gene TRBJ2-7; TCRdb outputs TRBD1, but without DNA this stays unchecked. The germline gives CDR1 DFQATT, CDR2 SNEGSKA (reference sequence). The CDR3 extends over 13 amino acids. The CDR3 loop is CSATGGPSYEQYF.

V usage is TRBV27 and J usage is TRBJ2-3; TCRdb reports TRBD1, a call that lacks DNA to check it against. The CDR3 contains 15 residues. The V gene's germline CDR1 is MNHEY and CDR2 SMNVEV (reference sequence). CDR3 in amino acids: CASGIAGGITDTQYF.

The chain employs TRBV20-1 and TRBJ1-2; TCRdb calls TRBD1, which cannot be checked without DNA. Germline values: CDR1 DFQATT, CDR2 SNEGSKA (reference sequence). The CDR3 is made up of 13 amino acids. CDR3 loop: CSASGRGDYGYTF.

The genes are TRBV28 and TRBJ2-1; with no DNA, the TCRdb D assignment of TRBD2 cannot be verified. Germline CDR1 and CDR2: MDHEN and SYDVKM. This CDR3 comprises 19 residues. CDR3 protein: CASSTAGTSAPTLYNEQFF.

The rearrangement links TRBV18 to TRBJ2-7; absent DNA, TCRdb's TRBD1 call cannot be checked. Germline values: CDR1 KGHSH, CDR2 LQKENI. The CDR3 consists of 16 residues. The CDR3 protein is CASSPPAASPWYEQYF.

This chain uses TRBV5-6 with TRBJ2-6; TCRdb's D call, TRBD1, is unchecked because there is no DNA. Per germline, CDR1 SGHDT and CDR2 YYEEEE. CDR3 size: 20 residues. CDR3 region: CASSLDLRDRGRGGANVLTF.

The V and J genes are TRBV6-5 and TRBJ2-1. The CDR3 spans 17 residues. The germline V gene encodes CDR1 MNHEY and CDR2 SVGAGI. CDR3 sequence reads: CASSSVGLAGTTREQFF.